Shown below are 32 T cell receptor beta chains from a single sample sequenced in a study of shared clonotypes between healthy human individuals. Profiling relied on immunoSEQ multiplex PCR, and the TCRdb table lists in-frame clones only, not all of them. The table lists 550,000 to 800,000 clones, around 74% of them singletons. The specimen sequenced was memory CD4+ T cells sorted from blood. Subset specified: CD45RA-negative fraction. These receptors were taken from a woman aged 25 to 45 in good health.

The genes are TRBV30 and TRBJ1-2; a possible D gene is TRBD1 (6 bases). Per the germline V gene, CDR1 is GTSNPN and CDR2 is SVGIG (reference sequence). V shed 5 bases and J shed 5 bases, with 9 bases lying between them. This CDR3 contains 11 residues. CDR3 nucleotide sequence: TGTGCCTGGCAGACAGGTTATGGCTACACCTTC. Amino acid sequence: CAWQTGYGYTF.

This rearrangement joins TRBV27 to TRBJ2-7, with D perhaps TRBD2 (6 bases). In germline, CDR1 is MNHEY, CDR2 SMNVEV (reference sequence). Trimming removed 5 bases at V and 0 bases at J, with 17 bases between. The CDR3 sequence is 16 residues long. DNA for the CDR3: TGTGCCAGCAGTCCCCAAAGGTACGGGAGCTCCTACGAGCAGTACTTC. This encodes CASSPQRYGSSYEQYF.

The chain recombines TRBV19 with TRBJ2-3; no clear D. CDR1 and CDR2 (germline): LNHDA, SQIVND (reference sequence). The CDR3 has 13 amino acids. V dropped 4 bases and J dropped 5 bases, with 10 bases sitting between them. This chain's CDR3 is CASSTQGVDTQYF. CDR3 in DNA: TGTGCCAGTAGTACCCAAGGTGTAGATACGCAGTATTTT. The complete variable domain, with remaining parts taken from reference TRBV19 and TRBJ2-3, reads DGGITQSPKYLFRKEGQNVTLSCEQNLNHDAMYWYRQDPGQGLRLIYYSQIVNDFQKGDIAEGYSVSREKKESFPLTVTSAQKNPTAFYLCASSTQGVDTQYFGPGTRLTVL.

V and J are TRBV5-6 and TRBJ2-7; D may be TRBD1 or TRBD2 (9 bases each). This CDR3 is built from 19 residues. Trimming cost V 4 bases and J 3 bases, with 29 bases left between them. The V gene's germline CDR1 is SGHDT and CDR2 YYEEEE. The CDR3 protein is CASSDVTGGLAGGNYEQYF. CDR3 DNA sequence: TGTGCCAGCAGCGACGTGACAGGGGGATTGGCGGGAGGGAACTACGAGCAGTACTTC.

CDR3: CATSRDLGEGDTQYF. The CDR3 nucleotides are TGTGCCACCAGCAGAGATTTGGGGGAGGGGGATACGCAGTATTTT. V usage is TRBV15 and J usage is TRBJ2-3; 7 bases agree with TRBD2. The V segment lost 0 bases and the J segment 6 bases; nucleotides outside the gene matches: 6. Per germline, CDR1 LNHNV and CDR2 YYDKDF (reference sequence). The CDR3 is 15 residues long.

Concerning this clone: At the DNA level, this CDR3 is encoded by other sequences in the same sample as well. V is TRBV5-1 and J is TRBJ1-1, with D possibly TRBD1 on 5 matching bases. The CDR3 loop spans 15 amino acids. Trimming took off 3 bases at V and 0 bases at J, with 12 bases between the two ends. The germline CDR1 and CDR2 sequences are SGHRS and YFSETQ. The DNA for the CDR3 is TGCGCCAGCAGCTCGGGAACAGGTCTGAACACTGAAGCTTTCTTT. This gives the protein CASSSGTGLNTEAFF.

The chain joins TRBV7-9 to TRBJ2-6; D possibly matches TRBD1 or TRBD2 (5 bases each). There are 15 residues in the CDR3. The V gene lost 6 bases and the J gene lost 0 bases, with 9 bases spanning the gap. Germline CDR1 and CDR2: SEHNR and FQNEAQ (reference sequence). DNA of the CDR3: TGTGCCAGCAGGGGACCTAGCTCTGGGGCCAACGTCCTGACTTTC. It yields the protein CASRGPSSGANVLTF. The variable domain in full, with the rest retrieved from reference TRBV7-9 and TRBJ2-6, is DTGVSQNPRHKITKRGQNVTFRCDPISEHNRLYWYRQTLGQGPEFLTYFQNEAQLEKSRLLSDRFSAERPKGSFSTLEIQRTEQGDSAMYLCASRGPSSGANVLTFGAGSRLTVL.

Written as DNA, the CDR3 is TGCGCCAGCAGCCCCTCCGCGGGGGGCCTCGCCGGGGAGCTGTTTTTT. Translated, it gives CASSPSAGGLAGELFF. The chain uses TRBV5-1 and TRBJ2-2; 8 nucleotides line up with TRBD2. V shed 4 bases and J 6 bases; nucleotides not matched to a gene: 11. The CDR3 is 16 amino acids. CDR1 is SGHRS and CDR2 is YFSETQ in the germline V gene. The variable domain in full, with the rest retrieved from reference TRBV5-1 and TRBJ2-2, is KAGVTQTPRYLIKTRGQQVTLSCSPISGHRSVSWYQQTPGQGLQFLFEYFSETQRNKGNFPGRFSGRQFSNSRSEMNVSTLELGDSALYLCASSPSAGGLAGELFFGEGSRLTVL.

CDR3 bases: TGCGCCAGCAGCGACTGGACCCCGATAGGCATAGGGTCCTACAATGAGCAGTTCTTC. It yields the protein CASSDWTPIGIGSYNEQFF. The rearrangement links TRBV5-1 to TRBJ2-1; D unresolved. The CDR3 is 19 amino acids. With 4 bases removed from V and 1 base from J, the gap between germline ends came to 24 bases. Looked up from germline, CDR1 is SGHRS and CDR2 is YFSETQ.

CDR3 residues: CAIKDSTYQETQYF. Here the CDR3 DNA reads TGTGCCATCAAGGACAGCACTTACCAAGAGACCCAGTACTTC. The chain has TRBV10-3 and TRBJ2-5, with a weak D call TRBD1 (6 bases). Trimming pared 7 bases from V and 0 bases from J, leaving 12 bases between. CDR1 and CDR2 from the germline V gene are ENHRY and SYGVKD. The CDR3 has 14 amino acids.

The chain employs TRBV6-1 and TRBJ1-2; no reliable D call. Germline values: CDR1 MNHNS, CDR2 SASEGT. V was clipped by 6 bases and J by 3 bases, with 8 bases between them. This CDR3 has 12 amino acids. CDR3 DNA sequence: TGTGCCAGCAGAAGATTGGACTATGGCTACACCTTC. The encoded protein is CASRRLDYGYTF.

This rearrangement joins TRBV30 to TRBJ2-7; D may match TRBD1 or TRBD2 (6 bases each). The CDR3 extends over 15 amino acids. Germline CDR1 reads GTSNPN; CDR2 reads SVGIG (reference sequence). The V gene lost 2 bases and the J gene lost 2 bases, with 16 bases spanning the gap. The CDR3 loop reads CAWSLGGGGAYEQYF. The CDR3 DNA reads TGTGCCTGGAGTCTAGGGGGAGGTGGGGCCTACGAGCAGTACTTC.

CDR3 residues: CASSLRGYLGTGGHNEQFF. Written as DNA, the CDR3 is TGTGCCAGCAGCTTAAGAGGGTATTTGGGGACAGGGGGCCACAATGAGCAGTTCTTC. The chain recombines TRBV7-9 with TRBJ2-1, with 12 bases that match TRBD1. V lost 2 bases and J lost 5; bases outside the gene matches: 13. This CDR3 is built from 19 residues. In germline, CDR1 is SEHNR, CDR2 FQNEAQ (reference sequence).

V and J are TRBV30 and TRBJ2-1; D remains unclear. Germline V gene sequence: CDR1 GTSNPN, CDR2 SVGIG (reference sequence). The V end lost 5 bases, the J end lost 8 bases, and 19 bases lay between the germline ends. This CDR3 is built from 14 residues. CDR3 region: CAWRLNPASHEQFF. Here the CDR3 DNA reads TGTGCCTGGCGCTTAAACCCCGCCTCCCATGAGCAGTTCTTC.

Concerning this clone itself: This same CDR3 is encoded by further DNA sequences in the sample. The chain is built from TRBV5-6 and TRBJ2-3, with D unclear. V lost 0 bases and J 2 bases, leaving 7 bases between the germline ends. CDR1 SGHDT and CDR2 YYEEEE come from the germline V gene. This CDR3 spans 14 amino acids. CDR3 sequence reads: CASSLGTSTDTQYF. In DNA, the CDR3 is TGTGCCAGCAGCTTGGGGACCTCCACAGATACGCAGTATTTT. Supplemented by reference TRBV5-6 and TRBJ2-3, the full variable domain reads DAGVTQSPTHLIKTRGQQVTLRCSPKSGHDTVSWYQQALGQGPQFIFQYYEEEERQRGNFPDRFSGHQFPNYSSELNVNALLLGDSALYLCASSLGTSTDTQYFGPGTRLTVL.

Many counts were recorded for this clone. The V call is TRBV6-1, the J call TRBJ2-7; unclear D gene. This CDR3 has 13 residues. From germline, CDR1 is MNHNS and CDR2 SASEGT. V shed 6 bases and J shed 3 bases, with 12 bases lying between them. This CDR3 is CASSGMGHYEQYF. The CDR3 nucleotides are TGTGCCAGCAGCGGAATGGGCCACTACGAGCAGTACTTC.

J is TRBJ1-1 and V is TRBV6-4; unclear D gene. This CDR3 comprises 14 residues. Trimming took off 7 bases at V and 0 bases at J, with 12 bases between the two ends. Looked up from germline, CDR1 is MRHNA and CDR2 is SNTAGT. In nucleotides, the CDR3 is TGTGCCAGCACCCGGAAACGGCTGAACACTGAAGCTTTCTTT. This encodes CASTRKRLNTEAFF.

As DNA, the CDR3 is TGTGCCAGCAGTGAAAAGGCGGCGGGATCGTTTAATTTTACGCAGTATTTT. This gives the protein CASSEKAAGSFNFTQYF. This chain joins TRBV2 and TRBJ2-3; D possibly corresponds to TRBD2 (6 bases). Germline assignment: CDR1 SNHLY and CDR2 FYNNEI. V shed 2 bases and J shed 8 bases, with 23 bases lying between them. The length of the CDR3 is 17 residues.

The V and J genes are TRBV7-3 and TRBJ2-2; D unclear. Germline V CDR1 and CDR2: SGHTA, FQGTGA. Deletions cut 5 bases from V and 6 bases from J, with 7 bases between. This CDR3 has 12 amino acids. As DNA, the CDR3 is TGTGCCAGCAGCCTAGACGCCGGGGAGCTGTTTTTT. Translation: CASSLDAGELFF.

This clone was seen at least ten times. J is TRBJ2-1 and V is TRBV9, with TRBD2 matching over 9 bases. CDR3 length: 14 amino acids. The germline V gene has CDR1 SGDLS and CDR2 YYNGEE. V trimming: 5 bases; J trimming: 5 bases; junction bases outside the gene matches: 5. Here the CDR3 reads CASRPGLADNEQFF. CDR3 bases: TGTGCCAGCAGACCGGGACTAGCTGACAATGAGCAGTTCTTC.

V usage is TRBV7-9 and J usage is TRBJ1-3; the D is unclear. Germline lookup yields CDR1 SEHNR and CDR2 FQNEAQ (reference sequence). The CDR3 runs 15 residues. The ends were cut back, 2 bases at V and 0 bases at J, with 8 bases in the middle. The CDR3 spells CASSLSRSSGNTIYF. CDR3 bases: TGTGCCAGCAGCTTATCCCGTAGCTCTGGAAACACCATATATTTT.

The J gene is TRBJ2-2, the V gene TRBV19; possibly TRBD1 or TRBD2 for D (6 bases each). The V end lost 6 bases, the J end lost 4 bases, and 15 bases lay between the germline ends. Germline CDR1 reads LNHDA; CDR2 reads SQIVND (reference sequence). This CDR3 region has 15 residues. For the CDR3, the DNA is TGTGCCAGTAGGTTTCGGGGGCGCGCCACCGGGGAGCTGTTTTTT. Its translation is CASRFRGRATGELFF. Looking up the rest from reference TRBV19 and TRBJ2-2 gives the full variable domain: DGGITQSPKYLFRKEGQNVTLSCEQNLNHDAMYWYRQDPGQGLRLIYYSQIVNDFQKGDIAEGYSVSREKKESFPLTVTSAQKNPTAFYLCASRFRGRATGELFFGEGSRLTVL.

This sequence joins TRBV19 and TRBJ2-2; no clear D. Germline CDR1 is LNHDA and CDR2 is SQIVND (reference sequence). CDR3 length: 14 residues. The germline V and J ends were trimmed by 4 bases and 1 base, with 7 bases remaining between them. The CDR3 DNA reads as TGTGCCAGTAGTAGGGCGGAGAACACCGGGGAGCTGTTTTTT. It is translated as CASSRAENTGELFF.

This clone was counted once. The rearrangement uses TRBV5-1 and TRBJ2-7; 9 bases map to TRBD1. CDR1 and CDR2 (germline): SGHRS, YFSETQ. V lost 3 bases, J lost 3 bases, and 13 bases stayed unmatched. CDR3 length equals 17 residues. The CDR3 is CASSWGATGTGSYEQYF. The CDR3 DNA sequence: TGCGCCAGCAGCTGGGGCGCGACCGGGACAGGGAGCTACGAGCAGTACTTC. Full variable domain (outside the CDR3, taken from reference TRBV5-1 and TRBJ2-7): KAGVTQTPRYLIKTRGQQVTLSCSPISGHRSVSWYQQTPGQGLQFLFEYFSETQRNKGNFPGRFSGRQFSNSRSEMNVSTLELGDSALYLCASSWGATGTGSYEQYFGPGTRLTVT.

The sample holds one count of this clone. The CDR3 DNA follows: TGTGCCAGCAGCTTTTTTGTCGCGAACGAGCAGTACTTC. Its translation is CASSFFVANEQYF. The chain uses TRBV7-2 and TRBJ2-5; D gene ambiguous. The end of the DNA is better explained by TRBJ2-7, so the J call may be wrong. Germline loops: CDR1 SGHTA, CDR2 FQGNSA. The CDR3 is 13 residues long.

The count of this clone is one. V and J are TRBV29-1 and TRBJ2-2; no clear D. Germline-derived CDR1 and CDR2 are SQVTM and ANQGSEA. Trimming shortened V by 8 bases and J by 3 bases, and 13 bases separated the two germline ends. The CDR3 spans 13 residues. Written as DNA, the CDR3 is TGCAGCATATCTCCAAGAGACACCGGGGAGCTGTTTTTT. It yields the protein CSISPRDTGELFF.

This chain links TRBV7-3 with TRBJ2-3; TRBD2 matches at 7 bases. V was clipped by 5 bases and J by 1 base; unmatched bases: 6. The CDR3 contains 15 residues. Germline-derived CDR1 and CDR2 are SGHTA and FQGTGA. CDR3 sequence (DNA): TGTGCCAGCAGCCGGGCGGGAGTGGGCACAGATACGCAGTATTTT. Protein product: CASSRAGVGTDTQYF.

This clone was counted once. The rearrangement joins TRBV28 to TRBJ2-3; TRBD1 might be the D (5 bases). V lost 6 bases and J lost 4, with 17 bases in between. Germline CDR1 and CDR2: MDHEN and SYDVKM. The CDR3 runs 15 residues. CDR3: CASRGHLLSADTQYF. The CDR3 region has the DNA TGTGCCAGCAGAGGACACTTGTTGAGCGCAGATACGCAGTATTTT.

CDR3: CASSVGSNNEQFF. The CDR3 coding sequence is TGTGCCAGCAGCGTAGGCAGTAACAATGAGCAGTTCTTC. V usage is TRBV9 and J usage is TRBJ2-1; D ambiguous. Trimming took off 0 bases at V and 5 bases at J, with 6 bases between the two ends. The CDR3 contains 13 residues. Germline CDR1 and CDR2: SGDLS and YYNGEE.

This clone was recorded a few times. This chain joins TRBV28 and TRBJ2-7; D unclear. This CDR3 contains 12 residues. Germline loops: CDR1 MDHEN, CDR2 SYDVKM. Trimming took off 3 bases at V and 4 bases at J, with 7 bases between the two ends. The chain's CDR3 is CASSLEYYEQYF. The CDR3 DNA is TGTGCCAGCAGTTTGGAGTATTACGAGCAGTACTTC.

CDR3 residues: CASSGPGTYLSSTDTQYF. The CDR3 region has the DNA TGTGCCAGCAGCGGACCCGGGACCTACCTTTCTAGCACAGATACGCAGTATTTT. V usage is TRBV5-6 and J usage is TRBJ2-3, with D possibly called TRBD1 or TRBD2 (5 bases each). Trimming stripped 4 bases from V and 0 bases from J, with 21 bases between. The CDR3 contains 18 residues. From germline, CDR1 is SGHDT and CDR2 YYEEEE.

This clone was counted once. The chain joins TRBV5-1 to TRBJ2-1; 7 bases fit TRBD2. J lost 9 bases, V lost 6 bases, and 12 bases had no gene match. Germline V gene sequence: CDR1 SGHRS, CDR2 YFSETQ. The CDR3 contains 14 residues. The chain's CDR3 is CASKVVGGPAEQFF. The CDR3, as DNA: TGCGCCAGCAAGGTGGTGGGAGGGCCGGCTGAGCAGTTCTTC.